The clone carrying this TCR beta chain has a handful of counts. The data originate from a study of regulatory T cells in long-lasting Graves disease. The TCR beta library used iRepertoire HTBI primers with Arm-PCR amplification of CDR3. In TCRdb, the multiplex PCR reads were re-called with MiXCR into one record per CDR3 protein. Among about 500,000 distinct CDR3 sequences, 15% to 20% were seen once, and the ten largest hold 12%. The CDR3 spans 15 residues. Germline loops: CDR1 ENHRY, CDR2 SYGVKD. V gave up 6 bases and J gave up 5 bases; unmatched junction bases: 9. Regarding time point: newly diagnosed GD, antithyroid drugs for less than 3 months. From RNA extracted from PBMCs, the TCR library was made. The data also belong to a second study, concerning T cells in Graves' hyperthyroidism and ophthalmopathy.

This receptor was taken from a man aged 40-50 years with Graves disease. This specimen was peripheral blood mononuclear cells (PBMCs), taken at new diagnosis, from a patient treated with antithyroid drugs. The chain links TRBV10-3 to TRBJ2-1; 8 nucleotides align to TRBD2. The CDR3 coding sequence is TGTGCCATCAGAGCCGGGACTAGAAACCACAATGAGCAGTTCTTC. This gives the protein CAIRAGTRNHNEQFF.